This T cell receptor beta chain was observed in a study of blood T cell repertoires in COVID-19. Study-wide context: The samples span acute and convalescent COVID-19 from the United States, Italy and Spain. PBMCs, B-cell-depleted T cells, or T cells provided the cDNA or gDNA that made up the material.

Study processing details: Quantification of nucleated cells was approximated via reference gene primer amplification. Method: immunoSEQ multiplex PCR; TCRdb's copy keeps in-frame clones and lacks some. V and J calls and clone size are as listed in that table; D and trimming were resolved from the DNA. The sample lists around 70,000 clones, roughly three quarters occurring once. The V gene's germline CDR1 is SEHNR and CDR2 FQNEAQ (reference sequence). CDR3 size: 13 residues. V was shortened by 5 bases and J by 5 bases, with 13 bases between the two germline ends. The sequence was collected from a man in his 70s with acute or convalescent COVID-19. Sequencing input: peripheral blood. The chain links TRBV7-9 to TRBJ2-7; no firm D call. In nucleotides, the CDR3 is TGTGCCAGCAGCCCCTTTAATTTCCACGAGCAGTACTTC. Its protein product is CASSPFNFHEQYF.